This TCR beta chain was recovered during a study of cytomegalovirus exposure and HLA in healthy donors. Primers: 60 Vbeta forward and 13 Jbeta reverse. The method was immunoSEQ multiplex PCR; TCRdb's version includes in-frame clones alone and lacks a portion of them. The table lists around 100,000 clones. Details on this clone: As yet, its antigen is unknown.

The study's findings and limits: Among TCR sequences, most were rare, though some public TCRs appeared in many donors.

As for the donors, each was a healthy bone marrow donor. From germline, CDR1 is SGHTA and CDR2 FQGNSA. V lost 0 bases to trimming and J lost 5 bases, with 13 bases between them. This CDR3 contains 15 residues. The sequenced sample consisted of PBMCs. The receptor was isolated from a man aged 40-55 years in good health and CMV-seropositive. The J gene is TRBJ2-5, the V gene TRBV7-2, with D maybe TRBD1 (5 bases). The CDR3 loop reads CASSLAGREKETQYF. CDR3 sequence (DNA): TGTGCCAGCAGCTTAGCGGGCAGGGAAAAGGAGACCCAGTACTTC.